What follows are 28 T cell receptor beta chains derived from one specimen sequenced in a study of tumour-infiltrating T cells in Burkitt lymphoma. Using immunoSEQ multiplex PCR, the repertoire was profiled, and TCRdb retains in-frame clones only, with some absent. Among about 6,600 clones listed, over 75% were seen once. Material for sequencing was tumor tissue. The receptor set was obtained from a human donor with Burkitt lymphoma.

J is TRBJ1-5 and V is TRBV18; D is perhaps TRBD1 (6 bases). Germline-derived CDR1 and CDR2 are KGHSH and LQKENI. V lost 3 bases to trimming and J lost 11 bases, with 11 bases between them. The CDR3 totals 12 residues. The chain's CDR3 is CASSPDKGAQHF. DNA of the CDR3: TGTGCCAGCTCACCGGACAAGGGGGCCCAGCATTTT.

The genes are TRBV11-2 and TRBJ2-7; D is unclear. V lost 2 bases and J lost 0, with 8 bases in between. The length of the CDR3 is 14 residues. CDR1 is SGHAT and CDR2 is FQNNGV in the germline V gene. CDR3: CASSLMYNSYEQYF. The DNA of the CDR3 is TGTGCCAGCAGCTTAATGTATAACTCCTACGAGCAGTACTTC.

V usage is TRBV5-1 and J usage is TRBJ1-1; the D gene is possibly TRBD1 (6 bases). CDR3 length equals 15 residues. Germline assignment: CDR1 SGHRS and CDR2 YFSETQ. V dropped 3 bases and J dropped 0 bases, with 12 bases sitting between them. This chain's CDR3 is CASSSGQKLNTEAFF. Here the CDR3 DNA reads TGCGCCAGCAGCTCTGGACAGAAATTGAACACTGAAGCTTTCTTT.

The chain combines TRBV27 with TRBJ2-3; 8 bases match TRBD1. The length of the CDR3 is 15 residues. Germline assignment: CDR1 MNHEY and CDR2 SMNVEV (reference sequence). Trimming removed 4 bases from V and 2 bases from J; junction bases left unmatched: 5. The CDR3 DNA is TGTGCCAGCAGTTATCGGGACAGGCCCACAGATACGCAGTATTTT. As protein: CASSYRDRPTDTQYF.

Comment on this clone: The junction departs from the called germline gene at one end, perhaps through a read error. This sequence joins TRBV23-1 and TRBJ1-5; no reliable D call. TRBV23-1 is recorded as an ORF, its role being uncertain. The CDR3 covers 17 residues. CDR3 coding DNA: TGCGCCAGCAGTCAATCCAGCCCGGGGTATAGCAATCAGTCCCAGCATTTT. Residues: CASSQSSPGYSNQSQHF.

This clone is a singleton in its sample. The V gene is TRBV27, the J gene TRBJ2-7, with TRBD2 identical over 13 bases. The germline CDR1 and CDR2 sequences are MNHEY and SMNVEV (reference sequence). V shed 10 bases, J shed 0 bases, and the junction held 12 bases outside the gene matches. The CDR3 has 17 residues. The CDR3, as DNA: TGTGCCATCTCCGGAGGGACTAGCGGGGAGAGCTCCTACGAGCAGTACTTC. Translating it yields CAISGGTSGESSYEQYF.

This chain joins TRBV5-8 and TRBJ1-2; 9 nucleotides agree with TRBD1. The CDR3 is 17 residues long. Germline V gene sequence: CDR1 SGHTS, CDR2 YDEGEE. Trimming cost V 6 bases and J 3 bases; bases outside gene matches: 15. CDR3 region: CASTLPPGTGRHYGYTF. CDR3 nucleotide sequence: TGTGCCAGCACCCTGCCCCCCGGGACAGGGAGACACTATGGCTACACCTTC.

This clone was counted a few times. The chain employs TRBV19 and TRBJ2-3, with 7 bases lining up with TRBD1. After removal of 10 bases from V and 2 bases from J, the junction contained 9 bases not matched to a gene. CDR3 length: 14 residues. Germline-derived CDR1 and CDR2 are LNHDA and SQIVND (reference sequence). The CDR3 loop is CATEDRSSTDTQYF. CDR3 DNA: TGTGCCACCGAGGACAGGTCCTCCACAGATACGCAGTATTTT.

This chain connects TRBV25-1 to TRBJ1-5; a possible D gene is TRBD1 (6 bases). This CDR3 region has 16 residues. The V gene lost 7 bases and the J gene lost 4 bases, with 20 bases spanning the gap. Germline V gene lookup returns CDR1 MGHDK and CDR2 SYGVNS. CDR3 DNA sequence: TGTGCCAGCACCCCTTTCAGTCAGGGGTTGAATCAGCCCCAGCATTTT. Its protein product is CASTPFSQGLNQPQHF.

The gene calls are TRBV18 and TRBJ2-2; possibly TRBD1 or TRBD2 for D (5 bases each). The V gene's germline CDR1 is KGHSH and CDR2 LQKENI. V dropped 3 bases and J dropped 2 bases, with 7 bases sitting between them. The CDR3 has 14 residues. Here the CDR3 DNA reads TGTGCCAGCTCACCCGGGACCAACACCGGGGAGCTGTTTTTT. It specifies CASSPGTNTGELFF.

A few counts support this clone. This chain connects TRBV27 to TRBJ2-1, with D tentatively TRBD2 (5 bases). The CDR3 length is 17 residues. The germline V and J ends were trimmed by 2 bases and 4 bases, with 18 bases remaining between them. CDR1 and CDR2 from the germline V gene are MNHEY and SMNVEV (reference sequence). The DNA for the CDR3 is TGTGCCAGCAGTTTAACCGGGATAACAGACCATTACAATGAGCAGTTCTTC. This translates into CASSLTGITDHYNEQFF.

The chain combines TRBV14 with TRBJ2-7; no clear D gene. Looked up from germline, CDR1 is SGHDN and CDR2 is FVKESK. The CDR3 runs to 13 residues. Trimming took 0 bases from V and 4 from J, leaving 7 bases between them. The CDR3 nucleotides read TGTGCCAGCAGCCAAGATTTGGGTTACGAGCAGTACTTC. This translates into CASSQDLGYEQYF.

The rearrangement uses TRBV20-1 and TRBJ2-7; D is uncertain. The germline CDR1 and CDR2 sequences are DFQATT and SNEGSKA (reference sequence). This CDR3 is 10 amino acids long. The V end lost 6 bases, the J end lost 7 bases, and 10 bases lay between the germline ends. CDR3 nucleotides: TGCAGTGCACCTCCAGAAGAGCAGTACTTC. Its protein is CSAPPEEQYF.

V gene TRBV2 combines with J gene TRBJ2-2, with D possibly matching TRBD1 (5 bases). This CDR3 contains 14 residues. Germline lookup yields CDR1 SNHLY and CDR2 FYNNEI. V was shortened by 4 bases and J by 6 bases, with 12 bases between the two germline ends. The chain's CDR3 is CASSAQGSAGELFF. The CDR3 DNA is TGTGCCAGCAGTGCCCAGGGTTCCGCCGGGGAGCTGTTTTTT. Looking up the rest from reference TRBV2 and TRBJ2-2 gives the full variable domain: EPEVTQTPSHQVTQMGQEVILRCVPISNHLYFYWYRQILGQKVEFLVSFYNNEISEKSEIFDDQFSVERPDGSNFTLKIRSTKLEDSAMYFCASSAQGSAGELFFGEGSRLTVL.

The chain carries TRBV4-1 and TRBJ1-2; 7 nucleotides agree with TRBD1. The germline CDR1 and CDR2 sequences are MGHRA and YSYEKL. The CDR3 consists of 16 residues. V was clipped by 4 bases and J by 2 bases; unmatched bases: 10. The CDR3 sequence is CASSPSGGQGNYGYTF. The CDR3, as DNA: TGCGCCAGCAGCCCTTCAGGGGGGCAGGGGAACTATGGCTACACCTTC.

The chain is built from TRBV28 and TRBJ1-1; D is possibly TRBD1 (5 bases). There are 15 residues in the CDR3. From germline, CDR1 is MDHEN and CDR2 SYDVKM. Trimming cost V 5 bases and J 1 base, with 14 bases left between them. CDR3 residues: CASSNRQTANTEAFF. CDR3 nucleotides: TGTGCCAGCAGTAACAGGCAGACAGCGAACACTGAAGCTTTCTTT.

The CDR3 DNA is TGTGCCTGGAGCGGCGACGGGAGCAATCAGCCCCAGCATTTT. This gives the protein CAWSGDGSNQPQHF. The chain joins TRBV30 to TRBJ1-5; the D is unclear. Looked up from germline, CDR1 is GTSNPN and CDR2 is SVGIG (reference sequence). The CDR3 consists of 14 residues. Trimming pared 3 bases from V and 1 base from J, leaving 10 bases between. The full variable domain, with the rest looked up from reference TRBV30 and TRBJ1-5, is SQTIHQWPATLVQPVGSPLSLECTVEGTSNPNLYWYRQAAGRGLQLLFYSVGIGQISSEVPQNLSASRPQDRQFILSSKKLLLSDSGFYLCAWSGDGSNQPQHFGDGTRLSIL.

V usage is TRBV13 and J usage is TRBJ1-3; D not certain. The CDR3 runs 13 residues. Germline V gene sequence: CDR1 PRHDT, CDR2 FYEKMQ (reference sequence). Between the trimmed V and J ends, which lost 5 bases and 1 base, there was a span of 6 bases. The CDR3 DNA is TGTGCCAGCAGCCTCCAGTCTGGAAACACCATATATTTT. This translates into CASSLQSGNTIYF.

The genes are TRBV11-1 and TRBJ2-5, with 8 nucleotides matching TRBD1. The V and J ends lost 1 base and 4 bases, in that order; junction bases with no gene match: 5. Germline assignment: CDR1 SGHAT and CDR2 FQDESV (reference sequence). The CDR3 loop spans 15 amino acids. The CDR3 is CASSLGDRGIETQYF. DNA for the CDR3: TGTGCCAGCAGCTTAGGTGACAGGGGAATAGAGACCCAGTACTTC.

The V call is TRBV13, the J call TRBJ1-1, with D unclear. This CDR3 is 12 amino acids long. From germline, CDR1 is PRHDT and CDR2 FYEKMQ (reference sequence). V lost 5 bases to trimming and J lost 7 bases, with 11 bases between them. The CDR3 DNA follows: TGTGCCAGCAGCACTAATGCGGGTGAAGCTTTCTTT. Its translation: CASSTNAGEAFF.

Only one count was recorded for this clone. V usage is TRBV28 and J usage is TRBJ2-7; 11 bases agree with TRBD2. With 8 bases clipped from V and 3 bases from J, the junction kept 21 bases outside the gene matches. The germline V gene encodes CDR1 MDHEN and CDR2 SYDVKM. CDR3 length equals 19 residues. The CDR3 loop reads CASLTTAVVLAGVGYEQYF. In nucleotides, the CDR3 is TGTGCCAGCCTGACAACCGCTGTCGTACTAGCGGGAGTCGGCTACGAGCAGTACTTC.

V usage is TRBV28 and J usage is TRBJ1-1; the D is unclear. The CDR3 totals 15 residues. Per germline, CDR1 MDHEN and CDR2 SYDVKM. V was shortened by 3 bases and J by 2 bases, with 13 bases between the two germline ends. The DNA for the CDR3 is TGTGCCAGCAGTTTCGGGGAAGGGATTAACACTGAAGCTTTCTTT. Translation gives CASSFGEGINTEAFF.

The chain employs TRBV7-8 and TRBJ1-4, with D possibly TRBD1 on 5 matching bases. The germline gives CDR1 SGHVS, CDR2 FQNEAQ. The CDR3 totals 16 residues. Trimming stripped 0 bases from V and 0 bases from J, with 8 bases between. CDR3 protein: CASSLAGGATNEKLFF. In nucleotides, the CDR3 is TGTGCCAGCAGCTTAGCGGGGGGAGCAACTAATGAAAAACTGTTTTTT.

Here the CDR3 reads CAIRSPGQGEGYTF. The CDR3 DNA reads as TGTGCCATCAGATCCCCGGGACAGGGGGAAGGCTACACCTTC. The rearrangement links TRBV10-3 to TRBJ1-2; 11 positions agree with TRBD1. From germline, CDR1 is ENHRY and CDR2 SYGVKD. V trimming: 6 bases; J trimming: 8 bases; junction bases outside the gene matches: 8. This CDR3 has 14 residues.

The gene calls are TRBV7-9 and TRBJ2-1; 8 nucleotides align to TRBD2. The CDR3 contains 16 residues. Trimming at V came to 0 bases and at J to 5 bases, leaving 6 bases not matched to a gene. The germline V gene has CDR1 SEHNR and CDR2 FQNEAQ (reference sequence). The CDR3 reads CASSLAGAGGHNEQFF. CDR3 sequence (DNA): TGTGCCAGCAGCTTAGCAGGGGCGGGAGGCCACAATGAGCAGTTCTTC.

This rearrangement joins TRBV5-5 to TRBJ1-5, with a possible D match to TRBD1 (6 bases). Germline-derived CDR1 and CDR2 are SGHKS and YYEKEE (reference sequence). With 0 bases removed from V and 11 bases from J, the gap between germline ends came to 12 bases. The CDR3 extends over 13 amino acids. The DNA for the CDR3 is TGTGCCAGCAGCTTGGAGGGGACACCAACCCAGCATTTT. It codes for CASSLEGTPTQHF.

In DNA form, the CDR3 reads TGTGCCAGCATCTCGCCCCCGACAGACGCGCACACCTTC. Its protein product is CASISPPTDAHTF. The rearrangement links TRBV7-2 to TRBJ1-2; D might be TRBD1 (5 bases). V gave up 7 bases and J gave up 12 bases, with 21 bases separating them. The CDR3 totals 13 residues. The V gene's germline CDR1 is SGHTA and CDR2 FQGNSA.

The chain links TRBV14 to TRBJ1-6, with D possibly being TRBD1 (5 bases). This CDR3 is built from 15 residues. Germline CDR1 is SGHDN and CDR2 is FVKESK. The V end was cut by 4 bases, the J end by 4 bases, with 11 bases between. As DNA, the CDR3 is TGTGCCAGCAGCCCTGACAGTCTATATAATTCACCCCTCCACTTT. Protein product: CASSPDSLYNSPLHF.